This T cell receptor (beta chain) derives from a study of shared clonotypes between healthy human individuals. Libraries were prepared by immunoSEQ multiplex PCR; TCRdb keeps only in-frame clonotypes and omits some of them. The sample yields around 700,000 clones, 60% to 80% seen once. CDR1 is SQVTM and CDR2 is ANQGSEA in the germline V gene. The CDR3 is 12 amino acids. Between the trimmed V and J ends, which lost 4 bases and 1 base, there was a span of 7 bases. The rearrangement joins TRBV29-1 to TRBJ1-1; D call uncertain. This receptor was identified in a woman aged 25 to 39 in good health. Sequencing was carried out using memory CD4+ T cells sorted from blood. Sample subset: CD45RA-negative fraction. DNA of the CDR3: TGCAGCGTTGTTTGGGAGAACACTGAAGCTTTCTTT. This sequence encodes CSVVWENTEAFF.